This T cell receptor (beta chain) was identified in a study of molecular identifiers for immune sequencing clone quantification. Whole-study results and caveats: It was shown that clones above 20 RNA copies held over 98% of effector molecules, but under 1% in naive cells.

The CDR3 covers 16 residues. With 2 bases removed from V and 0 bases from J, the gap between germline ends came to 13 bases. Germline V gene sequence: CDR1 MNHEY, CDR2 SVGAGI. This clonotype was observed a handful of times. Its target is unknown. One entry per CDR3 protein results from TCRdb running MiXCR on the PCR reads. The sample has hundreds of thousands of distinct CDR3 sequences; 25% are singletons. Sequenced sample: naive CD8+ T cells from blood, with Jurkat cell RNA spiked in. Subset of the sample: FACS-sorted CD8+CD4-CCR7+CD45RA+ naive T cells. The chain carries TRBV6-5 and TRBJ1-1; D remains ambiguous. The receptor was derived from a human donor in good health. Some libraries in this study had Jurkat cell RNA spiked in. The CDR3 DNA is TGTGCCAGCAGTTACGAGTCTTCACTCCTGAACACTGAAGCTTTCTTT. It specifies CASSYESSLLNTEAFF.